The clone carrying this T cell receptor beta chain occurred many times. Trimming removed 7 bases from V and 0 bases from J, with 13 bases in between. The germline CDR1 and CDR2 sequences are MDHEN and SYDVKM. The CDR3 runs 16 residues. The sample originates from a study of T cells in Graves' hyperthyroidism and ophthalmopathy. RNA transcripts gave rise to amplified TCR beta CDR3 regions. Initially, a first-round RT-PCR of the TCR CDR3 employed the HTBI primer set. TCRdb fed the multiplex PCR reads into MiXCR, producing one record per CDR3 protein. This table holds approximately 400,000 distinct CDR3 sequences, approximately 14% found once.

This chain uses TRBV28 with TRBJ1-6, with a weak D call TRBD1 (6 bases). Sequencing used blood. This sequence originates from a woman aged 18 to 35 with Graves' hyperthyroidism that later progressed to Graves' ophthalmopathy. DNA of the CDR3: TGTGCCAGCATCAGAACAGGGAGCTCCTATAATTCACCCCTCCACTTT. Translation: CASIRTGSSYNSPLHF.